The rows below give T cell receptor beta chains drawn from one sample of a study of PD-L1 blockade in urothelial cancer. Generated by immunoSEQ multiplex PCR, the TCRdb table keeps only in-frame clones and is missing some. Of about 43,000 clones in the sample, approximately 90% were seen once. Sequencing was performed on PBMCs, taken around atezolizumab (anti-PD-L1) treatment. The receptors originated from a woman aged 60-70 years with urothelial cancer. The CDR3 runs from the conserved cysteine through the conserved F or W. A D gene is named only where the DNA matches it firmly.

v_call,j_call,d_call,cdr3_aa
TRBV18,TRBJ1-2,NA,CASLQEGSGYTF
TRBV7-9,TRBJ2-3,NA,CASSLGQGTDTQYF
TRBV7-9,TRBJ2-3,NA,CASSSPEDSTDTQYF
TRBV5-6,TRBJ1-2,TRBD1,CASSLGQGTDGYTF
TRBV9,TRBJ1-4,NA,CASSVGRVAVTNEKLFF
TRBV9,TRBJ1-1,TRBD1,CASSVAQGDTEAFF
TRBV5-4,TRBJ1-1,TRBD1,CASSWDRGHTEAFF
TRBV21-1,TRBJ2-1,NA,CASISRVCYNEQFF
TRBV11-3,TRBJ2-6,TRBD1,CASSYNDRGVGPGANVLTF
TRBV9,TRBJ2-7,TRBD2,CASSAASGNSYEQYF
TRBV7-9,TRBJ1-1,NA,CASSLQGKAFF
TRBV7-9,TRBJ1-2,TRBD1,CASSPTGNYGYTF
TRBV7-9,TRBJ1-1,NA,CASSPGVGVKDEAFF
TRBV5-1,TRBJ1-1,NA,CASSLVGVPSSDTEAFF
TRBV27,TRBJ2-1,TRBD1,CASSSDRAWEQFF
TRBV9,TRBJ1-5,NA,CASSVELRADQPQHF
TRBV7-2,TRBJ1-1,NA,CASSLVSSTEAFF
TRBV7-9,TRBJ1-5,NA,CASSLTVNQPQHF
TRBV6-4,TRBJ2-3,TRBD2,CASSPLAGGRRDTQYF
TRBV29-1,TRBJ2-7,NA,CSVLTVYEQYF
TRBV2,TRBJ2-2,NA,CATQWGKNTGELFF
TRBV14,TRBJ2-7,NA,CASSPRGSDHYEQYF
TRBV5-3,TRBJ2-4,NA,CARSLEVEGEGAKNIQYF
TRBV7-9,TRBJ2-3,TRBD1,CASSPRTGSTDTQYF
TRBV4-3,TRBJ1-1,NA,CASSQDGGGALATEAFF
TRBV27,TRBJ2-7,NA,CASSNLYEQYF
TRBV2,TRBJ2-3,TRBD2,CASSERAGGGTDTQYF
TRBV5-1,TRBJ2-2,TRBD2,CASSPGGLRSDTGELFF
TRBV7-2,TRBJ2-7,TRBD2,CASSSGAGGYEQYF
TRBV2,TRBJ2-7,TRBD2,CASSEEGGRRYEQYF
TRBV5-4,TRBJ1-6,NA,CATGGGGTPLHF
TRBV19,TRBJ1-4,TRBD1,CASSAQGAGTNEKLFF
TRBV19,TRBJ1-4,TRBD1,CASSPRTGGNEKLFF
TRBV25-1,TRBJ2-1,TRBD2,CASSETSGTSYNEQFF
TRBV4-1,TRBJ1-2,TRBD1,CASSHYPGQGNYGYTF
TRBV29-1,TRBJ2-3,NA,CSALGSTDTQYF
TRBV7-2,TRBJ1-5,NA,CASSPETGDQPQHF
TRBV6-5,TRBJ1-1,NA,CASSYARERTEAFF
TRBV5-4,TRBJ2-5,NA,CASSLDSGVRETQYF
TRBV18,TRBJ2-2,TRBD1,CASSPPRTGSIRELFF
TRBV5-1,TRBJ2-7,NA,CASSLSGYEQYF
TRBV2,TRBJ2-7,NA,CASSEVGIGYEQYF
TRBV9,TRBJ1-6,TRBD1,CASSVDRGHSPLHF
TRBV19,TRBJ1-4,NA,CASSPNAGKLFF
TRBV5-1,TRBJ1-6,TRBD1,CASSLRGRRESSYNSPLHF
TRBV4-3,TRBJ2-3,TRBD2,CASSQDRAGGPFGTDTQYF
TRBV19,TRBJ2-1,TRBD1,CASSTRQGTANEQFF
TRBV19,TRBJ2-7,TRBD2,CASSDQGLASYEQYF